These T cell receptor beta chains were read from a single sample in a study of brain T cells in children with intractable seizures. This table comes from immunoSEQ multiplex PCR, and its TCRdb copy is limited to in-frame clones, with some not included. This table has 75,000 to 80,000 clones, just over 90% appearing once. Sequenced material: peripheral blood, taken at surgery. These receptors all come from a boy under three years old with tuberous sclerosis and intractable seizures. The conserved cysteine and the conserved F or W are not part of the CDR3 here. Some rows mark clone size as missing; the rest say once, few, many or name a class of expanded clone.

TRBV7-5 | . | ARSLVGRLFNSPLH
TRBV28 | . | ASSPSSTDTQY
TRBV5-8 | . | ASRLTGALYGYT
TRBV3-1/TRBV3-2 | . | ASSLSAGSYNEQF
TRBV5-6 | . | ASSFLSSYEQY
TRBV2 | . | ASSAILGGNTIY
TRBV7-2 | . | ASSLAAGGYEQY
TRBV3-1/TRBV3-2 | . | ASSQEGGERWDTQY
TRBV2 | . | ASSVAQTPEAF
TRBV30 | . | AWDRGRYNEQF
TRBV5-4 | . | ASSRGAGGDEQF
TRBV20-1 | . | SASYNEQF
TRBV27 | . | ASTLTRESYEQY
TRBV2 | . | ASHPTLPMGYGYT
TRBV7-9 | large | ASSLGQGAYGYT
TRBV5-1 | once | ASSLAGGPPNEQF
TRBV24-1 | once | ATSEKRTGGTEAF
TRBV7-3 | . | ASSLIGGVYQETQY
TRBV7-8 | . | ASTQMGQGYQPQH
TRBV6-5 | . | ASSFGDGTEAF
TRBV12-5 | . | ASGLVVSTGSEKLF
TRBV19 | . | ASSIGPTYEQY
TRBV7-3 | . | ASSLTPRQGVYTEAF
TRBV5-1 | . | ASSGMGAGTEAF
TRBV27 | . | ASSPGAGSYEQY
TRBV5-1 | . | ASSLGGAGNQPQH
TRBV19 | . | ASSAGAQSSYEQY
TRBV30 | . | AWNSGQRGGWDEAF
TRBV15 | . | ATSRVVGRSEAF
TRBV19 | . | ASSQQGGMAHTGELF
TRBV5-1 | . | ASSLGTGGEMEPQH
TRBV27 | . | ASSPGQGPNEKLF
TRBV30 | . | AWKEGADIIYGYT
TRBV9 | . | ASSSGTDYEQY
TRBV19 | . | ASNQDNTGELF
TRBV30 | . | AWSVQRSYNSPLH
TRBV5-6 | . | ASSLYLGANGYT
TRBV11-3 | . | ASSLDPGQPQH
TRBV7-3 | . | ASSLGPSPGTEQF
TRBV7-9 | . | ASSLVSSAYEQY
TRBV6-5 | . | ASRDLRGTEAF
TRBV6-4 | . | ASSDGVRIYSNQPQH
TRBV6-6 | . | ASSLIGVGSLAGEQF
TRBV11-3 | . | ASSLTGAYEQY
TRBV7-9 | . | ASSLATGGNTEAF